A selection of T cell receptor beta chains follows, all from one sample in a study of neurological immune-mediated disorders. TCRdb processed the 5' RACE reads anew with MiXCR; each CDR3 protein has one entry. The data show roughly 89,000 distinct CDR3 sequences, 2% to 3% seen once. Sequenced input: PBMCs. These receptors came from a woman in her 30s with multiple sclerosis. The conserved cysteine and the conserved F or W are not part of the CDR3 here.

V gene,CDR3 protein
TRBV4-3,ASSQDGFSGANVLT
TRBV6-5,ASSYRNRGGYT
TRBV4-3,ASSQGYDRAYNEQF
TRBV12-3/TRBV12-4,ASSSDRSNQPQH
TRBV30,AWSLVEDQPQH
TRBV12-3/TRBV12-4,ASSRGSSYNEQF
TRBV5-1,ASGTTGTEAF
TRBV4-3,ASSQELAGGGYEQY
TRBV20-1,SARDLKTSGTDTQY
TRBV7-6,ASSSWDRAEQF
TRBV29-1,SVEVPRQGASYEQY
TRBV7-8,ASSTQALSGNTIY
TRBV20-1,SAVGSIFYSYEQY
TRBV7-9,ASSRQGANYGYT
TRBV6-2/TRBV6-3,ASTTGGLYEQY
TRBV24-1,ATSAPPRTGDTGELF
TRBV20-1,SASPQGSEAF
TRBV7-2,ASSFSLESYEQY
TRBV12-3/TRBV12-4,ASSSFNEQF
TRBV5-5,ASSLRRYQNTEAF
TRBV5-1,ASSSRTGRYNEQF
TRBV6-2/TRBV6-3,ASSPPSHEQF
TRBV4-3,ASSQDRLLSYEQY
TRBV5-1,ASSPGTGVGNTIY
TRBV12-3/TRBV12-4,ASSFQGAVGELF
TRBV5-6,ASSLEGVGNYGYT
TRBV7-8,ASSLITAFYEQY
TRBV18,ASSPPAGASDTQY
TRBV20-1,SASGGVYSNQPQH
TRBV20-1,SALYSGSSNNEQF